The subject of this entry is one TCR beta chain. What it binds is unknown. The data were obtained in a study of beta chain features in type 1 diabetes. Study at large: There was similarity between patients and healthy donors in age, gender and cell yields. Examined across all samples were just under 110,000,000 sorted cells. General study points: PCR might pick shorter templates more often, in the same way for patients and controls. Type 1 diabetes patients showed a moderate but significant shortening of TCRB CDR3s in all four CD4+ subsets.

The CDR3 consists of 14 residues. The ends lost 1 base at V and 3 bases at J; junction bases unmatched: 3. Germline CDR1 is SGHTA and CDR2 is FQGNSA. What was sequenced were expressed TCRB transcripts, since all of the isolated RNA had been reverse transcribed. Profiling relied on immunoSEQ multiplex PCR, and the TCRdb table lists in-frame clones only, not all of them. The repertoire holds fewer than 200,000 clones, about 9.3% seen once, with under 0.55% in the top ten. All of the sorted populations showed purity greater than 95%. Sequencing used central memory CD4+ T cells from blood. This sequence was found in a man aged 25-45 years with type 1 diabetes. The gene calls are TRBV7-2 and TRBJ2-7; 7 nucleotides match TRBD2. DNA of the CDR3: TGTGCCAGCAGCTTAGGGCGCGGGAGCTACGAGCAGTACTTC. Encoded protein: CASSLGRGSYEQYF.